The T cell receptor beta chain described here comes from a study of patients and donors after allogeneic stem cell transplantation. Germline V gene lookup returns CDR1 SGHVS and CDR2 FQNEAQ. This CDR3 spans 17 amino acids. V was cut by 2 bases and J by 0 bases, with 14 bases left in between. From the RT-PCR reads, TCRdb called clonotypes with MiXCR, one entry per CDR3 protein. The sample lists about 230,000 distinct CDR3 sequences; around 14% were seen once. This sequence was found in a human donor who was either an allogeneic HSCT recipient or a stem cell or donor lymphocyte infusion donor (not recorded which). It is not recorded whose cells these are; they may come from a transplant donor. The V call is TRBV7-8, the J call TRBJ1-3, with D hard to call. The sample was blood, either unsorted or a sorted T cell fraction (not recorded which). The CDR3 here is CASSLWPSADSGNTIYF. The DNA of the CDR3 is TGTGCCAGCAGCTTATGGCCTTCGGCGGACTCTGGAAACACCATATATTTT.